This passage covers 7 T cell receptor beta chains from one sample sequenced in a study of blood T cells in healthy people across ages. The authors ran a second PCR of about 6 to 11 cycles using a sample-barcoded 5' primer and a J-beta primer mix. TCRdb re-analysed the 5' RACE reads in MiXCR, keeping a single row per CDR3 protein. The table lists roughly 500,000 distinct CDR3 sequences, approximately 25% of them singletons, with around 10% in the top ten. This same sample was also taken into another study, of T cells of mothers and their children.

Sequenced input: blood. The origin of the receptors is a boy younger than 18 in good health.

The chain carries TRBV20-1 and TRBJ2-5, with 8 bases aligning to TRBD2. The J call may be incorrect, as the DNA end agrees better with TRBJ2-1. Germline assignment: CDR1 DFQATT and CDR2 SNEGSKA (reference sequence). This CDR3 spans 15 amino acids. The CDR3 here is CSARDKSGSWNEQFF. DNA of the CDR3: TGCAGTGCTAGAGATAAAAGCGGGAGTTGGAATGAGCAGTTCTTC.

This clonotype has just a few counts. V gene TRBV7-2 combines with J gene TRBJ2-1; 10 nucleotides line up with TRBD2. The CDR3 has 15 amino acids. Germline assignment: CDR1 SGHTA and CDR2 FQGNSA. V lost 6 bases and J lost 8; bases outside the gene matches: 10. This CDR3 is CASSTTSGGAYEQFF. In DNA, the CDR3 is TGTGCCAGCAGTACCACCAGCGGGGGGGCATATGAGCAGTTCTTC. The variable domain in full, with the rest retrieved from reference TRBV7-2 and TRBJ2-1, is GAGVSQSPSNKVTEKGKDVELRCDPISGHTALYWYRQSLGQGLEFLIYFQGNSAPDKSGLPSDRFSAERTGGSVSTLTIQRTQQEDSAVYLCASSTTSGGAYEQFFGPGTRLTVL.

V and J are TRBV6-5 and TRBJ2-7; 7 bases are shared with TRBD1. Germline CDR1 reads MNHEY; CDR2 reads SVGAGI. Trimming at V came to 4 bases and at J to 5 bases, leaving 8 bases not matched to a gene. The CDR3 has 14 residues. CDR3 residues: CASSSEGGLNEQYF. In DNA form, the CDR3 reads TGTGCCAGCAGTTCGGAAGGGGGCCTCAACGAGCAGTACTTC.

This chain joins TRBV29-1 and TRBJ2-7; no clear D. Germline CDR1 is SQVTM and CDR2 is ANQGSEA. V was shortened by 1 base and J by 3 bases, with 7 bases between the two germline ends. This CDR3 contains 12 residues. This chain's CDR3 is CSVEVNSYEQYF. The DNA for the CDR3 is TGCAGCGTTGAAGTTAACAGCTACGAGCAGTACTTC.

Ten or more counts support this clonotype. J is TRBJ1-1 and V is TRBV6-4, with 11 positions matching TRBD1. Germline trimming cut 4 bases from V and 4 bases from J; bases unmatched to any gene: 2. This CDR3 has 14 residues. CDR1 MRHNA and CDR2 SNTAGT come from the germline V gene. The DNA for the CDR3 is TGTGCCAGCAGTGCCGGGACAGGGGGCACTGAAGCTTTCTTT. It specifies CASSAGTGGTEAFF.

This chain joins TRBV7-2 and TRBJ1-1; 10 nucleotides agree with TRBD1. The V and J ends lost 8 bases and 5 bases, in that order; junction bases with no gene match: 8. The CDR3 consists of 14 residues. CDR1 and CDR2 from the germline V gene are SGHTA and FQGNSA. CDR3 coding DNA: TGTGCCAGCGGACCGACAGGGGGCGTGACTGAAGCTTTCTTT. Its translation is CASGPTGGVTEAFF.

V usage is TRBV5-5 and J usage is TRBJ1-1; TRBD1 matches at 8 bases. V lost 4 bases to trimming and J lost 4 bases; unmatched junction nucleotides: 9. From germline, CDR1 is SGHKS and CDR2 YYEKEE (reference sequence). The CDR3 has 15 amino acids. CDR3 in amino acids: CASSMDRAGGTEAFF. CDR3 nucleotides: TGTGCCAGCAGCATGGACAGGGCTGGGGGCACTGAAGCTTTCTTT.